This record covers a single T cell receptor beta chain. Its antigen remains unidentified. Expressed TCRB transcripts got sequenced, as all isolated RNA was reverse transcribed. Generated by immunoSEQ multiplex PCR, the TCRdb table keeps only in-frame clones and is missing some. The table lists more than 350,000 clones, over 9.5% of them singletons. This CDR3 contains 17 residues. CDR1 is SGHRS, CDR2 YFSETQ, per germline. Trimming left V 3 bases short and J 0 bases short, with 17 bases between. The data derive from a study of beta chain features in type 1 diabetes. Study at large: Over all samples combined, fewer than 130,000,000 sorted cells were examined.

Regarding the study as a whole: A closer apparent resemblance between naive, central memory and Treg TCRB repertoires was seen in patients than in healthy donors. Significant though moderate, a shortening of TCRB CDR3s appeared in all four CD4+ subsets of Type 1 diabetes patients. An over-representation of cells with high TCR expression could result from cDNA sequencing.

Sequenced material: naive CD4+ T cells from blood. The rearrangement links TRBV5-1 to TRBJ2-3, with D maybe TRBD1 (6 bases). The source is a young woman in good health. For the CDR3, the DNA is TGCGCCAGCAGCTCTAACCTCCAGGGGTTTAGCACAGATACGCAGTATTTT. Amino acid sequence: CASSSNLQGFSTDTQYF.